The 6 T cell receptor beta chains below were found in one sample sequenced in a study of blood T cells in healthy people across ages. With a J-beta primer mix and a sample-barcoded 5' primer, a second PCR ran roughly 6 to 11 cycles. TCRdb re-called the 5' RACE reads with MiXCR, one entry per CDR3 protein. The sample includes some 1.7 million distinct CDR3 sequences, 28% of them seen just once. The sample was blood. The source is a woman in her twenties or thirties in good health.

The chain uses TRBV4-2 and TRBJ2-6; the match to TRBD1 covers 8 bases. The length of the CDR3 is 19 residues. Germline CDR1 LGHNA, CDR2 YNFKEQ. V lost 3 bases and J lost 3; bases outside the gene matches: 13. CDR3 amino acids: CASSHKVGQGTGGANVLTF. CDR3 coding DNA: TGTGCCAGCAGCCACAAAGTAGGACAGGGAACTGGTGGGGCCAACGTCCTGACTTTC.

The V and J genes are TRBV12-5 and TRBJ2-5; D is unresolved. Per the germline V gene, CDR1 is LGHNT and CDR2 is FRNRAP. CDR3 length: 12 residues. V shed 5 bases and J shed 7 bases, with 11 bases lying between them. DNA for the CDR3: TGTGCTAGTGGTCCTGGGCCCGGGACCCAGTACTTC. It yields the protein CASGPGPGTQYF. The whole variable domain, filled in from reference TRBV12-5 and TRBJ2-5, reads DARVTQTPRHKVTEMGQEVTMRCQPILGHNTVFWYRQTMMQGLELLAYFRNRAPLDDSGMPKDRFSAEMPDATLATLKIQPSEPRDSAVYFCASGPGPGTQYFGPGTRLLVL.

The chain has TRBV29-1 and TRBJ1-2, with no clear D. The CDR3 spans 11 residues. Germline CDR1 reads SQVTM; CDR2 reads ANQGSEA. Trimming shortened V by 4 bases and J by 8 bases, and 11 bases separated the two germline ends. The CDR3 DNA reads TGCAGCGTTGTATCCCCGGACGGCTACACCTTC. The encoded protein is CSVVSPDGYTF.

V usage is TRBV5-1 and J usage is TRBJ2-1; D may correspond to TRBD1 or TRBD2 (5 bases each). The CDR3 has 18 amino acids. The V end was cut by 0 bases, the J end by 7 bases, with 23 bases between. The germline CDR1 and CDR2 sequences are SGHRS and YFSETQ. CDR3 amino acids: CASSLGGYRRSSGNEQFF. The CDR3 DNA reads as TGCGCCAGCAGCTTGGGGGGGTACAGGCGTTCATCGGGGAATGAGCAGTTCTTC.

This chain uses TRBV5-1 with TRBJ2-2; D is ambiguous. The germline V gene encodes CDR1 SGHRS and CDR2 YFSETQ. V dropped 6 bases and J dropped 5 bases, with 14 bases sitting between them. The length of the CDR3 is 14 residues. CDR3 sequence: CASTESSGTGELFF. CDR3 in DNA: TGCGCCAGCACCGAAAGTTCTGGAACCGGGGAGCTGTTTTTT. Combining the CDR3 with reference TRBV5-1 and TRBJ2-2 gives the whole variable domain KAGVTQTPRYLIKTRGQQVTLSCSPISGHRSVSWYQQTPGQGLQFLFEYFSETQRNKGNFPGRFSGRQFSNSRSEMNVSTLELGDSALYLCASTESSGTGELFFGEGSRLTVL.

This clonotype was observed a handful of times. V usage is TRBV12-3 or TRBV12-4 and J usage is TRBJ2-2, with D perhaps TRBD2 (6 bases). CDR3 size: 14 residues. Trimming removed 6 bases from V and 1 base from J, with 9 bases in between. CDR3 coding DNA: TGTGCCAGCAGGCGGGACGGGAACACCGGGGAGCTGTTTTTT. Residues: CASRRDGNTGELFF.